This TCR beta chain was profiled in a study of blood T cell repertoires in COVID-19. Overall study: Spain, Italy and the United States supplied samples that represented acute and convalescent COVID-19. PBMCs, B-cell-depleted T cells, or T cells provided the cDNA or gDNA that made up the material.

Germline V CDR1 and CDR2: SGHKS, YYEKEE (reference sequence). This CDR3 contains 13 residues. The V gene lost 4 bases and the J gene lost 6 bases, with 11 bases spanning the gap. This clone was picked up one time. In the authors' workflow: Reference gene primer amplification in the assay estimated nucleated cell counts. Generated by immunoSEQ multiplex PCR, the TCRdb table keeps only in-frame clones and is missing some. That table is the source of V, J and clone size, and D and trimming were worked out from the DNA. The sample lists 26,000 or so clones; roughly 87% were seen once. This clonotype originated in a human donor in a cohort sampled during active COVID-19. The donor label of this sample is uncertain. Sequenced material: peripheral blood. The chain combines TRBV5-5 with TRBJ2-1; D perhaps matches TRBD2 (5 bases). CDR3 residues: CASSPGIRNEQFF. In DNA form, the CDR3 reads TGTGCCAGCAGCCCGGGGATTCGCAATGAGCAGTTCTTC.